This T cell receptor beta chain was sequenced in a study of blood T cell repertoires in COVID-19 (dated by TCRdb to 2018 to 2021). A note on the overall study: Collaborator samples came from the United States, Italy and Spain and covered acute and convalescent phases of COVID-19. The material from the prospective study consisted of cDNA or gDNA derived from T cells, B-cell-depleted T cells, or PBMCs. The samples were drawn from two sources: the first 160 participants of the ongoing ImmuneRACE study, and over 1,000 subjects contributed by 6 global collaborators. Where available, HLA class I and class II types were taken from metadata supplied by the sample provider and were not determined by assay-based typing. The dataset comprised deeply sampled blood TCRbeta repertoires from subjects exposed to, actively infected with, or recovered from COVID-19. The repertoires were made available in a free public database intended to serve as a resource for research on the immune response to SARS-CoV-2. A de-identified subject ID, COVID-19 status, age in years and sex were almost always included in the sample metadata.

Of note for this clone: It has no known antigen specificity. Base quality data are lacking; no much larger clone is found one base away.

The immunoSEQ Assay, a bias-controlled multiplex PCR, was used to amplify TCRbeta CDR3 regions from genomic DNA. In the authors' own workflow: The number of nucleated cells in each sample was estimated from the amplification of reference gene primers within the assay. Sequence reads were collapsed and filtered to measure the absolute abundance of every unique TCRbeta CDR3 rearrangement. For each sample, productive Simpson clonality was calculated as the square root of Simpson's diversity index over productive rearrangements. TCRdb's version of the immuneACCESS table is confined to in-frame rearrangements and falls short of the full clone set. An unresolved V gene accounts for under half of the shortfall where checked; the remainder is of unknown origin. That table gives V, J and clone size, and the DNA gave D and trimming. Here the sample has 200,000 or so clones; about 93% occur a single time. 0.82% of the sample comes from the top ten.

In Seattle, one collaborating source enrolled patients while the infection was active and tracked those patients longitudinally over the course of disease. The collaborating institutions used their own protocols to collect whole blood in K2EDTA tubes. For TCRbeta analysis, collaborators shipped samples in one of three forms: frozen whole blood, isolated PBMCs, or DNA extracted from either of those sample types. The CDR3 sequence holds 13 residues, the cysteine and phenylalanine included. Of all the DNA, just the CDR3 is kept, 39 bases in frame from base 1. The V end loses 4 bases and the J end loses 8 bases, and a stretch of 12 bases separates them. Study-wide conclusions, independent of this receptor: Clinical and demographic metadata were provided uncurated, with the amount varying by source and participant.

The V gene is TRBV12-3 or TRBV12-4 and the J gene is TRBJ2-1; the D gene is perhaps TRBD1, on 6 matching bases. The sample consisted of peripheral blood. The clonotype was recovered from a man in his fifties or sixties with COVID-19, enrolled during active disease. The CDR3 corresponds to CASSSPPGDEQFF. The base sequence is TGTGCCAGCAGTTCCCCCCCAGGGGATGAGCAGTTCTTC.